This T cell receptor (beta chain) was identified in a study of cytomegalovirus exposure and HLA in healthy donors. Across the study: The same platform as the roughly 630 first-cohort repertoires was used for the 120 validation repertoires, a later analysis reported.

Assay used: immunoSEQ multiplex PCR; TCRdb lists only in-frame clones, some missing. The data show approximately 260,000 clones, about 90% seen once. Whole-study findings and limits: The investigators catalogued some 160 TCR beta chains as cytomegalovirus-associated.

Points on this clone: What it recognizes is unknown.

Germline assignment: CDR1 SNHLY and CDR2 FYNNEI. The CDR3 contains 14 residues. V was clipped by 7 bases and J by 5 bases, with 18 bases between them. The validation cohort, a group of roughly 120 subjects, included the donors and was separate from the approximately 650-subject first cohort. Input material: PBMCs. The chain uses TRBV2 and TRBJ2-7, with a tentative D call TRBD2 (5 bases). The receptor comes from a woman under 40 in good health and CMV-seropositive. CDR3 coding DNA: TGTGCCAGCAATAACCCCGGGGATGACGACGAGCAGTACTTC. Residues: CASNNPGDDDEQYF.